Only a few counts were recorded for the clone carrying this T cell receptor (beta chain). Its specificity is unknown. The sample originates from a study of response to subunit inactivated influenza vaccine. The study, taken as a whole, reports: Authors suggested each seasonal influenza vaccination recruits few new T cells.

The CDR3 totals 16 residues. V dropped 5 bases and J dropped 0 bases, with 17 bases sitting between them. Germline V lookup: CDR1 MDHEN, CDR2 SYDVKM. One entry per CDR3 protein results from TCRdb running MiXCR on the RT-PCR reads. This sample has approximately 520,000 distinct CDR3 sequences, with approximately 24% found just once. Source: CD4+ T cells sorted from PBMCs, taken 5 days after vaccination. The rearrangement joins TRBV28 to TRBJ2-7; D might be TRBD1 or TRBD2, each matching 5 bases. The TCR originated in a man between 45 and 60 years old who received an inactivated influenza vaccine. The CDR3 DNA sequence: TGTGCCAGCAGTGCCACACGGGGCTCGTCCTCCTACGAGCAGTACTTC. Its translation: CASSATRGSSSYEQYF.